This TCR beta chain originates from a study of patients and donors after allogeneic stem cell transplantation. One entry per CDR3 protein, called by TCRdb with MiXCR from the RT-PCR reads. This table has roughly 960,000 distinct CDR3 sequences, 18% appearing once. Source material: blood, either unsorted or a sorted T cell fraction (not recorded which). The receptor was derived from a human donor who was either an allogeneic HSCT recipient or a stem cell or donor lymphocyte infusion donor (not recorded which). It is not recorded whose cells these are; they may come from a transplant donor.

CDR3 in amino acids: CASSLTGAGVVETQYF. In DNA form, the CDR3 reads TGTGCCAGCAGCCTGACGGGGGCGGGAGTCGTAGAGACCCAGTACTTC. V usage is TRBV7-6 and J usage is TRBJ2-5; tentatively, D is TRBD2 (7 bases). Trimming stripped 5 bases from V and 4 bases from J, with 20 bases between. There are 16 residues in the CDR3. The germline CDR1 and CDR2 sequences are SGHVS and FNYEAQ.